This TCR beta chain stems from a study of blood T cell repertoires in COVID-19. Study-level information: Material from acute and convalescent COVID-19 was sourced from the United States, Italy and Spain.

This clone has a single count. This CDR3 is 15 amino acids long. The germline CDR1 and CDR2 sequences are LGHDT and YNNKEL (reference sequence). V gave up 4 bases and J gave up 4 bases, with 16 bases separating them. Using immunoSEQ multiplex PCR, the repertoire was profiled, and TCRdb retains in-frame clones only, with some absent. The sample comprises roughly 310,000 clones, approximately 87% of which are singletons, and 4% rests with the top ten. The sample was peripheral blood. The clonotype was recovered from a woman aged 50 to 60 with active or convalescent COVID-19. V and J are TRBV3-1 (or the pseudogene TRBV3-2) and TRBJ1-2; a possible D gene is TRBD1 (5 bases). CDR3 amino acids: CASSRGPSGGYGYTF. The CDR3 DNA reads TGTGCCAGCAGCCGGGGTCCCTCGGGGGGCTATGGCTACACCTTC.